This T cell receptor (beta chain) was identified in a study of shared clonotypes between healthy human individuals. As regards this clone: Its target is not known.

Each unsorted PBMC replicate got 300 ng genomic DNA, around 30,000 genomes. Researchers sequenced unsorted PBMC DNA using ten immunoSEQ deep assay plates. The method was immunoSEQ multiplex PCR; TCRdb's version includes in-frame clones alone and lacks a portion of them. The data contain roughly 500,000 clones, over 65% of them singletons. CDR1 KGHSH and CDR2 LQKENI come from the germline V gene. J lost 2 bases, V lost 4 bases, and 5 bases had no gene match. CDR3 length: 16 residues. Overall study findings and caveats: Only blood underwent sampling, and tissue repertoires likely differ.

The chain links TRBV18 to TRBJ1-3; 10 nucleotides agree with TRBD1. The origin of this receptor is a woman aged 35 to 49 in good health. Some clones in this sample may be carry-over from other donors' samples. Sequencing was done on a sample of PBMCs. The CDR3: CASSLTGQGPGNTIYF. The CDR3 DNA reads TGTGCCAGCTCACTAACGGGACAGGGGCCTGGAAACACCATATATTTT.